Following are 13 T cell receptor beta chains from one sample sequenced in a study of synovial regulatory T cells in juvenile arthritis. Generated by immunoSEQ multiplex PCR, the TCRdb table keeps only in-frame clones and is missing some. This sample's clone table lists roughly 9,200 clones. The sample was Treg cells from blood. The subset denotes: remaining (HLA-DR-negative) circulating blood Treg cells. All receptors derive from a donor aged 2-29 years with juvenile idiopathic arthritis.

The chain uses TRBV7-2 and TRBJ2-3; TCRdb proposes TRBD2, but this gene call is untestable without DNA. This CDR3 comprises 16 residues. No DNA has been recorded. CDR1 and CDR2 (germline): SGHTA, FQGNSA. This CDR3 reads CASSWTSGSEADTQYF.

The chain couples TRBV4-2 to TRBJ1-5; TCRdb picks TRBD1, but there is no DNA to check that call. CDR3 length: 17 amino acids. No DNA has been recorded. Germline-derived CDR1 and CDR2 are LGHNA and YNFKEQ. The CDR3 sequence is CASSQVRGLYSNQPQHF.

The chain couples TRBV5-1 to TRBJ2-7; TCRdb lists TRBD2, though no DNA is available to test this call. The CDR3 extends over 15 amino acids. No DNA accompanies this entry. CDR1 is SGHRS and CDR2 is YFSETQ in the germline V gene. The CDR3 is CASSLTSGSSYEQYF.

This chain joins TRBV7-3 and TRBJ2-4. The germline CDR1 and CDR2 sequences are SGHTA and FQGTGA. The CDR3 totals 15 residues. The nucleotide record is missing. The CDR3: CANPPKAVAKNIQYF.

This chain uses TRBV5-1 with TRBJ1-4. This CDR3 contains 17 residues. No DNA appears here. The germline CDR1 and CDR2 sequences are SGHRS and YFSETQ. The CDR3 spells CASSLAFQRPTNEKLFF.

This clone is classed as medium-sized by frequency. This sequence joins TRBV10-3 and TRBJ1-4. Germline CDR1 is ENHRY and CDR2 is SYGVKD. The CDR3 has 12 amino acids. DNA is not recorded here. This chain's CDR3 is CAISESWEKLFF.

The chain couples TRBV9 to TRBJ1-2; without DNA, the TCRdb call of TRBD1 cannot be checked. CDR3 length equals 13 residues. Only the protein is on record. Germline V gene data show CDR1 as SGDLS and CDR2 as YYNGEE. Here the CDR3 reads CASSGGTGFGYTF.

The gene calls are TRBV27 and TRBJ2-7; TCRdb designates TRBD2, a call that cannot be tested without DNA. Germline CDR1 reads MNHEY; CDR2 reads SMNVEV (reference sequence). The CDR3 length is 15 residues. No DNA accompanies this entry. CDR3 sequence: CASSLAHGSSYEQYF.

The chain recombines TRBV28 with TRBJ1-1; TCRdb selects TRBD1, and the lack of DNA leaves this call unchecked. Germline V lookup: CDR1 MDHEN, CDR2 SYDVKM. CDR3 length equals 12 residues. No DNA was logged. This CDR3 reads CASSRGPAEAFF. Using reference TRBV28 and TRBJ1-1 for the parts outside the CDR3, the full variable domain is DVKVTQSSRYLVKRTGEKVFLECVQDMDHENMFWYRQDPGLGLRLIYFSYDVKMKEKGDIPEGYSVSREKKERFSLILESASTNQTSMYLCASSRGPAEAFFGQGTRLTVV.

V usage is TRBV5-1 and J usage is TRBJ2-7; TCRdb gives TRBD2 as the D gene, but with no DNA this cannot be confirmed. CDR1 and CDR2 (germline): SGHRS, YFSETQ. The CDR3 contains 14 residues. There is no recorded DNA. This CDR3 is CASSLIVGTYEQYF.

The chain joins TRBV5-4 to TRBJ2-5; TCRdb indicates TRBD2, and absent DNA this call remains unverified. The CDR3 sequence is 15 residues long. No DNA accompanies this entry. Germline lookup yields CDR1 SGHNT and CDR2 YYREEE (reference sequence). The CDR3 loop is CASRQEGGMGETQYF.

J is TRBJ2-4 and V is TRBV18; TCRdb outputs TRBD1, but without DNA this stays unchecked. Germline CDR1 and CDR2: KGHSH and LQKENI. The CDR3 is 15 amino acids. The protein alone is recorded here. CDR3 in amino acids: CASSPIQGTENIQYF.

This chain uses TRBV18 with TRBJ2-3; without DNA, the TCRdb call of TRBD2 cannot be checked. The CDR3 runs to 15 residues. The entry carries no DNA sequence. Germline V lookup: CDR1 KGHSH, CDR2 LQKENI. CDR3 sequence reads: CASSPTSGRTDTQYF.